One sample yielded the 15 T cell receptor beta chains listed below, sequenced in a study of blood T cells in healthy people across ages. Through a sample-barcoded 5' primer and a J-beta primer mix, a second PCR was run for roughly 6 to 11 cycles. One entry per CDR3 protein results from TCRdb running MiXCR on the 5' RACE reads. The table includes about 670,000 distinct CDR3 sequences, roughly half detected once. The sequencing input was blood. All receptors derive from a woman aged 80 or older in good health.

This clonotype was observed a single time. The V call is TRBV7-2, the J call TRBJ2-7; D is undetermined. Germline V gene lookup returns CDR1 SGHTA and CDR2 FQGNSA. The CDR3 contains 15 residues. With 5 bases removed from V and 0 bases from J, the gap between germline ends came to 14 bases. CDR3 region: CASSRTDLSSYEQYF. The CDR3 DNA sequence: TGTGCCAGCAGCCGAACGGATCTAAGCTCCTACGAGCAGTACTTC. Looking up the rest from reference TRBV7-2 and TRBJ2-7 gives the full variable domain: GAGVSQSPSNKVTEKGKDVELRCDPISGHTALYWYRQSLGQGLEFLIYFQGNSAPDKSGLPSDRFSAERTGGSVSTLTIQRTQQEDSAVYLCASSRTDLSSYEQYFGPGTRLTVT.

The chain links TRBV27 to TRBJ1-1; unclear D gene. Germline lookup yields CDR1 MNHEY and CDR2 SMNVEV (reference sequence). This CDR3 contains 16 residues. Trimming removed 5 bases from V and 6 bases from J, with 22 bases in between. The CDR3 reads CASSPLTLASLSEAFF. In DNA form, the CDR3 reads TGTGCCAGCAGTCCATTGACCCTCGCCTCTCTCTCTGAAGCTTTCTTT.

The chain employs TRBV2 and TRBJ2-2; 7 bases align to TRBD2. This CDR3 contains 15 residues. With 4 bases clipped from V and 6 bases from J, the junction kept 8 bases outside the gene matches. CDR1 and CDR2 from the germline V gene are SNHLY and FYNNEI. The CDR3: CASSALAEGSGELFF. CDR3 bases: TGTGCCAGCAGTGCCCTAGCGGAGGGGTCCGGGGAGCTGTTTTTT.

The V call is TRBV28, the J call TRBJ2-3; the match to TRBD2 covers 7 bases. With V trimmed by 5 bases and J by 2 bases, 7 bases remained unmatched. CDR1 and CDR2 from the germline V gene are MDHEN and SYDVKM. This CDR3 comprises 15 residues. CDR3 sequence (DNA): TGTGCCAGCAGTACTAGGGAGGGTTTCACAGATACGCAGTATTTT. This gives the protein CASSTREGFTDTQYF. The full variable domain, rest sourced from reference TRBV28 and TRBJ2-3, is DVKVTQSSRYLVKRTGEKVFLECVQDMDHENMFWYRQDPGLGLRLIYFSYDVKMKEKGDIPEGYSVSREKKERFSLILESASTNQTSMYLCASSTREGFTDTQYFGPGTRLTVL.

Note on this clonotype: A read error may explain this, as a much larger clone is one base away. The CDR3 spells CASSDSNQPQHF. As DNA, the CDR3 is TGTGCCAGCAGTGACAGCAATCAGCCCCAGCATTTT. The V gene is TRBV2, the J gene TRBJ1-5; the D is unclear. Germline CDR1 and CDR2: SNHLY and FYNNEI. Trimming left V 3 bases short and J 1 base short, with 1 base between. The CDR3 consists of 12 residues.

This clonotype was detected a few times. A much larger clone lies a single base off, so this may be a read error. The CDR3 DNA follows: TGTGCCAGCAGCTTGGGTGGGGGACAGGGGTACAATGAGCAGTTCTTC. Its protein product is CASSLGGGQGYNEQFF. The V and J genes are TRBV5-6 and TRBJ2-1, with 10 bases aligning to TRBD1. Germline V gives CDR1 SGHDT, CDR2 YYEEEE. Trimming took 0 bases from V and 4 from J; bases not matched to a gene: 4. The CDR3 loop spans 16 amino acids.

The chain recombines TRBV28 with TRBJ2-7; tentatively, D is TRBD1 (6 bases). Germline-derived CDR1 and CDR2 are MDHEN and SYDVKM. This CDR3 region has 15 residues. V lost 2 bases, J lost 3 bases, and 14 bases lay in between. CDR3 in amino acids: CASSLGGEDSYEQYF. The DNA of the CDR3 is TGTGCCAGCAGTTTAGGGGGCGAGGACAGCTACGAGCAGTACTTC.

The chain employs TRBV5-1 and TRBJ2-7, with D possibly matching TRBD2 (5 bases). Trimming removed 0 bases at V and 2 bases at J, with 12 bases between. The CDR3 consists of 15 residues. Germline lookup yields CDR1 SGHRS and CDR2 YFSETQ. CDR3 coding DNA: TGCGCCAGCAGCTTGGGGAGCGGAGGACCCTACGAGCAGTACTTC. Residues: CASSLGSGGPYEQYF.

DNA for the CDR3: TGTGCCATCTCGTCCGGACAGGGGCTTTCCTATGGCTACACCTTC. This gives the protein CAISSGQGLSYGYTF. The chain links TRBV10-3 to TRBJ1-2, with 9 bases lining up with TRBD1. With 8 bases clipped from V and 4 bases from J, the junction kept 11 bases outside the gene matches. This CDR3 is built from 15 residues. Looked up from germline, CDR1 is ENHRY and CDR2 is SYGVKD.

This chain links TRBV28 with TRBJ2-1; D may match TRBD1 or TRBD2 (5 bases each). CDR1 is MDHEN, CDR2 SYDVKM, per germline. The CDR3 covers 16 residues. Trimming shortened V by 3 bases and J by 0 bases, and 12 bases separated the two germline ends. CDR3 in DNA: TGTGCCAGCAGTTTCACCGGGGACCTCTCCTACAATGAGCAGTTCTTC. Encoded protein: CASSFTGDLSYNEQFF. The whole variable domain, remainder taken from reference TRBV28 and TRBJ2-1, is DVKVTQSSRYLVKRTGEKVFLECVQDMDHENMFWYRQDPGLGLRLIYFSYDVKMKEKGDIPEGYSVSREKKERFSLILESASTNQTSMYLCASSFTGDLSYNEQFFGPGTRLTVL.

This clonotype has a count of ten or more. Here the CDR3 reads CASSQGTGVQFF. The DNA for the CDR3 is TGTGCCAGCAGCCAAGGTACAGGGGTGCAGTTCTTC. This chain uses TRBV4-2 with TRBJ2-1; 7 bases align to TRBD1. CDR1 and CDR2 from the germline V gene are LGHNA and YNFKEQ. This CDR3 has 12 amino acids. V lost 1 base and J lost 12; bases outside the gene matches: 3.

This clonotype occurred many times. The rearrangement links TRBV6-6 to TRBJ2-1, with TRBD1 matching over 8 bases. Germline CDR1 MNHNY, CDR2 SVGAGI (reference sequence). This CDR3 is built from 15 residues. The trim removed 5 bases at V and 8 bases at J, leaving 11 bases unmatched. In DNA, the CDR3 is TGTGCCAGCAGTAGTCCAGGGGGCTGGGGCCATGAGCAGTTCTTC. Encoded protein: CASSSPGGWGHEQFF.

V gene TRBV7-9 combines with J gene TRBJ2-4; 8 nucleotides align to TRBD2. The tail of the sequence fits TRBJ2-7 better, so the J call may be wrong. The CDR3 has 15 residues. CDR1 and CDR2 (germline): SEHNR, FQNEAQ (reference sequence). The CDR3 DNA is TGTGCCAGCAGCTTAAGCAGCGGGAGAGACCACGAGCAGTACTTC. This codes for CASSLSSGRDHEQYF.

The rearrangement joins TRBV13 to TRBJ2-7; TRBD1 agrees at 11 bases. Germline-derived CDR1 and CDR2 are PRHDT and FYEKMQ (reference sequence). The V and J ends lost 4 bases and 5 bases, in that order; junction bases with no gene match: 7. This CDR3 is 15 amino acids long. The CDR3 nucleotides read TGTGCCAGCAGCTCCCTCCGGGACAGGGGGAACGAGCAGTACTTC. It specifies CASSSLRDRGNEQYF.

The sample holds a few counts of this clonotype. This chain joins TRBV5-1 and TRBJ1-2; D is undetermined. V lost 0 bases and J lost 4, with 13 bases in between. The germline V gene has CDR1 SGHRS and CDR2 YFSETQ. The CDR3 is 15 amino acids. The CDR3 DNA reads as TGCGCCAGCAGCTTGGTTCCAGCCCCCTTCTATGGCTACACCTTC. Protein sequence: CASSLVPAPFYGYTF.